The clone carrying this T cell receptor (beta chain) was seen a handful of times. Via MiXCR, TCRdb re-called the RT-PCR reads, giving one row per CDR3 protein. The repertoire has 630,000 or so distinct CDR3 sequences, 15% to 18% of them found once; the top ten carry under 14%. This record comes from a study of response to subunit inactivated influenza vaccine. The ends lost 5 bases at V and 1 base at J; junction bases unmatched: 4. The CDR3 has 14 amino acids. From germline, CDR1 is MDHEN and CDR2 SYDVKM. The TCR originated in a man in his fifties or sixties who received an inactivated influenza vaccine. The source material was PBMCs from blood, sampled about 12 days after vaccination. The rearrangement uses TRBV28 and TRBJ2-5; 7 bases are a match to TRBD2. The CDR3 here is CASSLAEFQETQYF. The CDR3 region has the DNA TGTGCCAGCAGTCTAGCGGAGTTCCAAGAGACCCAGTACTTC.